The T cell receptor beta chain described here comes from a study of T-cell memory formation after mild COVID-19. Looking at the study overall: Clustering of TCRs was largely donor specific. General observations from the study: Clones that contracted from day 15 to 85 were balanced CD4/CD8, while later expanders leaned CD4+. Pre-infection memory already had some responding clones, implying cross-reactive memory joined. Those CD4+ clones that contracted were mainly in CM and EM (CD8+ ones in EMRA).

The J segment lost 6 bases and the V segment lost 3 bases, leaving 5 bases of the junction unmatched. This CDR3 is built from 15 residues. Germline CDR1 is SGHVS and CDR2 is FNYEAQ. TCRdb processed the 5' RACE reads anew with MiXCR; each CDR3 protein has one entry. The data contain approximately 390,000 distinct CDR3 sequences, about 17% of them singletons. This clonotype was observed a handful of times. Its antigen is undetermined. This sequence joins TRBV7-6 and TRBJ2-2, with 9 bases lining up with TRBD2. This TCR came from a man aged 18 to 30 who had mild COVID-19 (a few samples of this study predate the infection). Cell type and time point are not known. Sequences were obtained from PBMCs or a T cell subset sorted from them (not recorded which). The CDR3 loop reads CASSLRGGLSGELFF. In DNA form, the CDR3 reads TGTGCCAGCAGCTTGCGGGGGGGCTTGTCCGGGGAGCTGTTTTTT.